Shown below are 18 T cell receptor beta chains from a single sample sequenced in a study of metastatic and nonmetastatic thyroid tumors. TCRdb used MiXCR to call clones anew from the PCR reads. The sample yields about 92,000 clones, around 14% seen once. There were no patients who had received any treatment before thyroid surgery. Sequenced material: blood. The receptors originated from a female donor with papillary thyroid cancer or a benign thyroid nodule (not recorded which). Some clones in this sample may be carry-over from other donors' samples.

There are many counts of this clone. The rearrangement joins TRBV12-3 or TRBV12-4 to TRBJ1-4; TRBD1 might be the D (6 bases). This CDR3 is 15 amino acids long. V dropped 6 bases and J dropped 3 bases, with 14 bases sitting between them. CDR3 in DNA: TGTGCCAGCAGCCCCCTGACAGGACCTAATGAAAAACTGTTTTTT. Its protein product is CASSPLTGPNEKLFF.

This clone showed up just a few times. A much larger clone differs by one base, so this may be a read error. The sample carries other DNA sequences with the same CDR3. This chain joins TRBV20-1 and TRBJ2-7, with TRBD1 identical over 7 bases. There are 14 residues in the CDR3. V was clipped by 1 base and J by 2 bases; unmatched bases: 5. Looked up from germline, CDR1 is DFQATT and CDR2 is SNEGSKA (reference sequence). The CDR3 nucleotides read TGCAGTGCTAGAGCCTCTACAGGGGCCTACGAGCAGTACTTC. Translating gives CSARASTGAYEQYF.

This clone was picked up a small number of times. The chain combines TRBV5-4 with TRBJ1-1, with 11 bases that match TRBD1. This CDR3 comprises 15 residues. V trimming: 4 bases; J trimming: 5 bases; junction bases outside the gene matches: 7. Germline V lookup: CDR1 SGHNT, CDR2 YYREEE (reference sequence). CDR3 protein: CASSTDRGLGTEAFF. For the CDR3, the DNA is TGTGCCAGCAGCACGGACAGGGGGCTAGGGACTGAAGCTTTCTTT. The complete variable domain, with remaining parts taken from reference TRBV5-4 and TRBJ1-1, reads ETGVTQSPTHLIKTRGQQVTLRCSSQSGHNTVSWYQQALGQGPQFIFQYYREEENGRGNFPPRFSGLQFPNYSSELNVNALELDDSALYLCASSTDRGLGTEAFFGQGTRLTVV.

This clone was recorded many times. The chain carries TRBV24-1 and TRBJ1-5, with D possibly matching TRBD1 (5 bases). The CDR3 is 14 residues long. Trimming stripped 5 bases from V and 5 bases from J, with 12 bases between. The germline V gene encodes CDR1 KGHDR and CDR2 SFDVKD. The CDR3 sequence is CATSVGADHQPQHF. The CDR3 DNA follows: TGTGCCACCAGTGTAGGGGCAGACCATCAGCCCCAGCATTTT.

As concerns this clone: A much bigger clone sits one base away, suggesting this may be a read error. The chain carries TRBV24-1 and TRBJ2-5; D is perhaps TRBD1 (6 bases). The germline gives CDR1 KGHDR, CDR2 SFDVKD. CDR3 length: 15 residues. Deletions cut 1 base from V and 2 bases from J, with 10 bases between. CDR3 DNA: TGTGCCACCAGTGATTTACGGACAGAGCAAGAGACCCAGTACTTC. This codes for CATSDLRTEQETQYF.

With regard to this clone: Because it lacks the conserved phenylalanine or tryptophan at the end, this CDR3 is likely a read error. The chain links TRBV19 to TRBJ1-3, with TRBD1 as a possible D gene (5 bases). Trimming left V 2 bases short and J 0 bases short, with 8 bases between. The CDR3 consists of 15 residues. Germline loops: CDR1 LNHDA, CDR2 SQIVND (reference sequence). CDR3 in DNA: TGTGCCAGTAGTATAACAGGACGCTCTGGAAACACCATATATTCT. It translates to CASSITGRSGNTIYS.

Many counts were recorded for this clone. CDR3: CASSLSQGVSYGYTF. The CDR3 nucleotides read TGTGCCAGCAGTTTATCACAGGGGGTATCCTATGGCTACACCTTC. The chain carries TRBV12-3 or TRBV12-4 and TRBJ1-2, with 8 bases aligning to TRBD1. The CDR3 consists of 15 residues. Trimming took 2 bases from V and 4 from J; bases not matched to a gene: 6.

This clone appeared many times. The gene calls are TRBV7-6 and TRBJ1-2; TRBD1 aligns across 8 bases. The CDR3 runs to 15 residues. J lost 4 bases, V lost 1 base, and 5 bases had no gene match. The germline V gene encodes CDR1 SGHVS and CDR2 FNYEAQ. The CDR3: CASSLGRDRLYGYTF. As DNA, the CDR3 is TGTGCCAGCAGCTTAGGCCGGGACAGGCTCTATGGCTACACCTTC.

This clone was seen many times. The chain couples TRBV19 to TRBJ2-7; D might be TRBD2 (6 bases). The CDR3 runs 16 residues. Between the trimmed V and J ends, which lost 5 bases and 0 bases, there was a span of 17 bases. Per germline, CDR1 LNHDA and CDR2 SQIVND (reference sequence). The CDR3 loop is CASSFLSGSNSYEQYF. CDR3 DNA: TGTGCCAGTAGTTTTCTGAGCGGGTCCAACTCCTACGAGCAGTACTTC.

This clone appeared a single time. Possible read error: a much larger clone is one base away. The V and J genes are TRBV4-1 and TRBJ2-1; 8 nucleotides match TRBD2. The germline V gene encodes CDR1 MGHRA and CDR2 YSYEKL. This CDR3 region has 17 residues. V lost 2 bases, J lost 0 bases, and 6 bases stayed unmatched. The DNA for the CDR3 is TGCGCCAGCAGCCAACCTACCGGGACTAGCTCCTACAATGAGCAGTTCTTC. Encoded protein: CASSQPTGTSSYNEQFF.

This clone was seen many times. J is TRBJ1-1 and V is TRBV5-1, with D tentatively TRBD1 (6 bases). Per germline, CDR1 SGHRS and CDR2 YFSETQ. V was clipped by 3 bases and J by 5 bases, with 8 bases between them. This CDR3 is built from 12 residues. CDR3 amino acids: CASSSQGTEAFF. In DNA form, the CDR3 reads TGCGCCAGCAGCTCCCAGGGGACTGAAGCTTTCTTT.

This clone was observed at least ten times. The chain carries TRBV12-3 or TRBV12-4 and TRBJ1-4; D not certain. The CDR3 runs 13 residues. Trimming stripped 5 bases from V and 5 bases from J, with 9 bases between. The CDR3 region has the DNA TGTGCCAGCAGTGGAAGAGTAAATGAAAAACTGTTTTTT. Protein sequence: CASSGRVNEKLFF.

This clone was observed at least ten times. The rearrangement links TRBV28 to TRBJ1-3; possible D gene TRBD1, 5 bases. Germline V CDR1 and CDR2: MDHEN, SYDVKM. The CDR3 runs 16 residues. The V end was cut by 5 bases, the J end by 1 base, with 15 bases between. The CDR3 DNA follows: TGTGCCAGCAGTCTTGGGGCAGTTCCATCTGGAAACACCATATATTTT. Its protein product is CASSLGAVPSGNTIYF.

About this clone: The germline gene is not matched at one end of the junction; a read error may be the cause. CDR3 loop: CASIESETGAVGYTF. CDR3 DNA sequence: TGCGCCAGCATTGAGTCCGAGACGGGAGCAGTTGGCTACACCTTC. The gene calls are TRBV10-1 and TRBJ1-2; no clear D. Germline CDR1 WNHNN, CDR2 SYGVQD (reference sequence). The CDR3 has 15 residues.

At least ten counts were recorded for this clone. The CDR3 here is CASLLQGAVEAFF. The CDR3, as DNA: TGTGCCAGTCTCTTACAGGGGGCGGTTGAAGCTTTCTTT. This chain joins TRBV2 and TRBJ1-1, with 9 bases matching TRBD1. This CDR3 is built from 13 residues. Germline CDR1 SNHLY, CDR2 FYNNEI. Trimming cost V 9 bases and J 7 bases; bases outside gene matches: 9.

This clone was seen only a few times. It may be a read error: a sequence one base away is much more abundant. The gene calls are TRBV29-1 and TRBJ1-5; possibly TRBD1 for D (6 bases). CDR1 SQVTM and CDR2 ANQGSEA come from the germline V gene. Trimming removed 7 bases from V and 5 bases from J, with 15 bases in between. CDR3 length: 13 residues. CDR3 sequence reads: CSALTGRDQPQHF. The CDR3 DNA sequence: TGCAGCGCCCTGACAGGACGGGATCAGCCCCAGCATTTT.

In this sample, this clone turned up a few times. The rearrangement uses TRBV28 and TRBJ1-4; no definite D call. V was shortened by 3 bases and J by 7 bases, with 15 bases between the two germline ends. CDR3 length: 15 residues. Germline CDR1 MDHEN, CDR2 SYDVKM. CDR3 DNA sequence: TGTGCCAGCAGTTTTGGCCAGTGGGCGAGTGAAAAACTGTTTTTT. As protein: CASSFGQWASEKLFF.

As to this clone: This may come from a read error, since a much larger clone is one base off. Other DNA sequences in this sample translate to the same CDR3. The gene calls are TRBV11-2 and TRBJ2-3, with D possibly being TRBD1 (5 bases). The V gene lost 5 bases and the J gene lost 3 bases, with 18 bases spanning the gap. The CDR3 loop spans 16 amino acids. Looked up from germline, CDR1 is SGHAT and CDR2 is FQNNGV. CDR3 nucleotides: TGTGCCAGCAGCATAGGACACCGTGGTGGAACAGATACGCAGTATTTT. Its translation: CASSIGHRGGTDTQYF.